This T cell receptor (beta chain) was captured in a study of control samples from healthy donors and cancer patients. Libraries were prepared by immunoSEQ multiplex PCR; TCRdb keeps only in-frame clonotypes and omits some of them. This table holds tens of thousands of clones, 80% found once. With 3 bases clipped from V and 7 bases from J, the junction kept 6 bases outside the gene matches. Germline V gives CDR1 GTSNPN, CDR2 SVGIG (reference sequence). This CDR3 has 15 residues. The TCR comes from a man between 70 and 80 years old in good health. The V and J genes are TRBV30 and TRBJ2-2; the match to TRBD2 covers 12 bases. Sequenced material: blood. The CDR3 spells CAWRSLAGGVGELFF. The DNA of the CDR3 is TGTGCCTGGAGGTCGCTAGCGGGAGGGGTCGGGGAGCTGTTTTTT. Using reference TRBV30 and TRBJ2-2 for the parts outside the CDR3, the full variable domain is SQTIHQWPATLVQPVGSPLSLECTVEGTSNPNLYWYRQAAGRGLQLLFYSVGIGQISSEVPQNLSASRPQDRQFILSSKKLLLSDSGFYLCAWRSLAGGVGELFFGEGSRLTVL.